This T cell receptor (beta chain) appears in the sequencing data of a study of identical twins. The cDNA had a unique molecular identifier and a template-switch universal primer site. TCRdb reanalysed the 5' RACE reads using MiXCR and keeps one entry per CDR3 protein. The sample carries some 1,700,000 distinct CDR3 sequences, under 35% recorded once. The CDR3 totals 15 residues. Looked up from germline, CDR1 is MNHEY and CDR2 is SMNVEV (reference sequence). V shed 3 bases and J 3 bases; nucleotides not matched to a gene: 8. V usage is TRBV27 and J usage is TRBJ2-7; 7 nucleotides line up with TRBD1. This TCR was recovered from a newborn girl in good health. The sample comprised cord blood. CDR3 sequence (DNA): TGTGCCAGCAGTTTCGACAGGGTGGGTTTCTACGAGCAGTACTTC. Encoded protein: CASSFDRVGFYEQYF.